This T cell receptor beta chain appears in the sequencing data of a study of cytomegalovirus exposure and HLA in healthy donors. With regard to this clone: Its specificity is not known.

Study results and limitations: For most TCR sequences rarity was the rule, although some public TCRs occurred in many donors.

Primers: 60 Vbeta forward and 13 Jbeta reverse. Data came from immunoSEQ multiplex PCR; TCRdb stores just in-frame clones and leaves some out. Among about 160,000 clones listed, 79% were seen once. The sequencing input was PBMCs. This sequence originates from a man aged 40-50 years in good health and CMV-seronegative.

The CDR3 DNA follows: TGTGCCAGCAGGTCGGTCACAGATACGCAGTATTTT. Translated, it gives CASRSVTDTQYF. This sequence joins TRBV6-1 and TRBJ2-3; D uncertain. In germline, CDR1 is MNHNS, CDR2 SASEGT. Trimming left V 6 bases short and J 2 bases short, with 6 bases between. This CDR3 is built from 12 residues.